This T cell receptor beta chain emerged from a study of blood T cells in healthy people across ages. Sample-barcoded 5' priming and a J-beta primer mix drove a second PCR of about 7 to 12 cycles. TCRdb called the 5' RACE reads again in MiXCR, with one record for every CDR3 protein. Of approximately 1,700,000 distinct CDR3 sequences in the sample, about two fifths were seen once. This clonotype was counted a few times. Germline V gene data show CDR1 as SEHNR and CDR2 as FQNEAQ (reference sequence). The V end lost 5 bases, the J end lost 1 base, and 24 bases lay between the germline ends. This CDR3 has 20 amino acids.

The chain combines TRBV7-9 with TRBJ2-6; a weak D match, TRBD1 (5 bases). This receptor was taken from a human donor in good health. The sample comprised blood. This chain's CDR3 is CASSPEWAGIRLSGANVLTF. For the CDR3, the DNA is TGTGCCAGCAGCCCCGAGTGGGCAGGGATTAGACTGTCTGGGGCCAACGTCCTGACTTTC.